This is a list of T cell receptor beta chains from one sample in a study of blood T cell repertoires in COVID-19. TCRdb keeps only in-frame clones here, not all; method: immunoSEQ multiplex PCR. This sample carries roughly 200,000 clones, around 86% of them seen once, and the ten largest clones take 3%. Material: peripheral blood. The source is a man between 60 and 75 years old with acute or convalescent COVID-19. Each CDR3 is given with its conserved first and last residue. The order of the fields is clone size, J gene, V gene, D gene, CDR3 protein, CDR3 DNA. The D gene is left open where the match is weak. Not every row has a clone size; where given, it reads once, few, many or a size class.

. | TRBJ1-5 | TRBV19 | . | CASRRTDQPQHF | TGTGCCAGTAGGCGAACCGATCAGCCCCAGCATTTT
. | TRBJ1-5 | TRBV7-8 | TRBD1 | CASSFDRDQPQHF | TGTGCCAGCAGCTTCGACAGGGATCAGCCCCAGCATTTT
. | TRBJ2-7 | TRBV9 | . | CASSRDFYEQYF | TGTGCCAGCAGTCGGGACTTCTACGAGCAGTACTTC
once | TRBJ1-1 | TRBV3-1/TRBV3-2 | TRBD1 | CASSRGANRGNTEAFF | TGTGCCAGCAGCCGGGGAGCGAACAGGGGAAACACTGAAGCTTTCTTT
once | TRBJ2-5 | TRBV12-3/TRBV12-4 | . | CASSPSETQYF | TGTGCCAGCAGCCCCTCTGAGACCCAGTACTTC
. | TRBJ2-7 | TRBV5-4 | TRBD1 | CASSPPGQGTEQYF | TGTGCCAGCAGCCCACCTGGACAGGGTACCGAGCAGTACTTC
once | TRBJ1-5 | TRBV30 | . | CAWSTQGGSNQPQHF | TGTGCCTGGAGTACACAGGGCGGGAGCAATCAGCCCCAGCATTTT
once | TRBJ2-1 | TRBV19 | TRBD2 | CASSTGRVAGYNEQFF | TGTGCCAGTAGTACGGGGCGGGTAGCGGGTTACAATGAGCAGTTCTTC
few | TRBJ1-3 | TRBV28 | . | CASSLTGPSGNTIYF | TGTGCCAGCAGTTTAACAGGTCCCTCTGGAAACACCATATATTTT
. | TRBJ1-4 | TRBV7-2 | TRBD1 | CASTPGTANEKLFF | TGTGCCAGCACCCCCGGGACAGCCAATGAAAAACTGTTTTTT
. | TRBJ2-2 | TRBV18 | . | CASSVGQRNTGELFF | TGTGCCAGCTCAGTCGGACAGAGGAACACCGGGGAGCTGTTTTTT
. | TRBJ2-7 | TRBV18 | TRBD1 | CASSPSRDRGLVEQYF | TGTGCCAGCTCACCGAGCCGGGACAGGGGGTTAGTCGAGCAGTACTTC
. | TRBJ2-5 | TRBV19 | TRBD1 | CASRSTGSQETQYF | TGTGCCAGTAGGTCGACAGGGAGCCAAGAGACCCAGTACTTC
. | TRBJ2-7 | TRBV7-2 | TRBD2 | CASGAGGDYEQYF | TGTGCCAGCGGCGCGGGGGGAGACTACGAGCAGTACTTC
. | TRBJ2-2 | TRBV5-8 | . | CASSLPSGRGLTGELFF | TGTGCCAGCAGCCTACCTTCGGGCAGGGGCTTGACCGGGGAGCTGTTTTTT
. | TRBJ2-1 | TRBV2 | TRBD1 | CASSHQGGNSYNEQFF | TGTGCCAGCAGCCACCAAGGGGGCAACTCCTACAATGAGCAGTTCTTC
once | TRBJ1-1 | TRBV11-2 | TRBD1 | CASSLDPQGAPEAFF | TGTGCCAGCAGCTTAGATCCTCAGGGGGCCCCTGAAGCTTTCTTT
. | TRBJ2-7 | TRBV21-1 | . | CASSKTAGYDSYEQYF | TGTGCCAGCAGCAAAACGGCCGGGTATGACTCCTACGAGCAGTACTTC
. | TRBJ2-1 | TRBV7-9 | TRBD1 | CASRAETGVSYNEQFF | TGTGCCAGCAGGGCTGAGACAGGGGTTTCCTACAATGAGCAGTTCTTC
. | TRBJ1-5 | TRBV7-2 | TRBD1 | CASSLTGQGQPQHF | TGTGCCAGCAGCCTCACAGGACAGGGCCAGCCCCAGCATTTT
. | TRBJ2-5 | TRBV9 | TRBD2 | CASSAGSGGAFGETQYF | TGTGCCAGCAGCGCAGGTAGCGGGGGGGCCTTTGGGGAGACCCAGTACTTC
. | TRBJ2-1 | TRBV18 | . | CASSPPTGGAAYNEQFF | TGTGCCAGCTCACCCCCTACTGGCGGGGCGGCTTACAATGAGCAGTTCTTC
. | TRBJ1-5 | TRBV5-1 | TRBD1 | CASSARDRVYSNQPQHF | TGCGCCAGCAGCGCCCGGGACAGGGTATATAGCAATCAGCCCCAGCATTTT
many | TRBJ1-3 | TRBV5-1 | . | CASSLGGGVNTIYF | TGCGCCAGCAGCTTGGGAGGAGGAGTAAACACCATATATTTT
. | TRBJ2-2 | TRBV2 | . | CASSEAKSSGELFF | TGTGCCAGCAGTGAAGCGAAGAGTTCCGGGGAGCTGTTTTTT
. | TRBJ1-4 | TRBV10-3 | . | CAISESPPRTNEKLFF | TGTGCCATCAGTGAGAGCCCCCCTCGCACTAATGAAAAACTGTTTTTT
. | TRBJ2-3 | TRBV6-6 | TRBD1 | CASSYGTASTDTQYF | TGTGCCAGCAGCTATGGGACAGCTAGCACAGATACGCAGTATTTT
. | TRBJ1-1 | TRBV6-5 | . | CASIPSGGPLVFF | TGTGCCAGCATCCCCTCGGGGGGTCCGCTGGTTTTCTTT
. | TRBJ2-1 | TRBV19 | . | CASSIVAGLTYNEQFF | TGTGCCAGTAGTATAGTGGCAGGACTCACCTACAATGAGCAGTTCTTC
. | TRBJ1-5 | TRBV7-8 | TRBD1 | CASSMVGQGNQPQHF | TGTGCCAGCAGTATGGTGGGACAGGGCAATCAGCCCCAGCATTTT
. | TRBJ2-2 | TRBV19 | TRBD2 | CASRGGGNTGELFF | TGTGCCAGTAGAGGCGGGGGGAACACCGGGGAGCTGTTTTTT
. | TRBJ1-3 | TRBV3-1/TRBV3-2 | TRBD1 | CASSPGTGDSGNTIYF | TGTGCCAGCAGCCCGGGGACAGGGGATTCCGGAAACACCATATATTTT
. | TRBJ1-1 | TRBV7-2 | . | CASSLTRAEAFF | TGTGCCAGCAGCTTAACCAGGGCTGAAGCTTTCTTT
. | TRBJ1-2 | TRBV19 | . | CASRSLQIYGYTF | TGTGCCAGTAGATCCCTCCAGATCTATGGCTACACCTTC
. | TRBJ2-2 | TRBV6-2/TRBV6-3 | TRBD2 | CASSYVAGGYTGELFF | TGTGCCAGCAGTTACGTGGCGGGGGGGTACACCGGGGAGCTGTTTTTT
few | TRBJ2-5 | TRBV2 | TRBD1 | CASSTGTKETQYF | TGTGCCAGCTCGACAGGGACGAAAGAGACCCAGTACTTC
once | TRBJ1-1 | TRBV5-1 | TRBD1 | CASSTPTGTEAFF | TGCGCCAGCAGCACCCCGACAGGGACTGAAGCTTTCTTT
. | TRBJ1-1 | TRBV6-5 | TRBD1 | CASSYSSTGGGTEAFF | TGTGCCAGCAGTTATAGTTCGACAGGGGGCGGCACTGAAGCTTTCTTT
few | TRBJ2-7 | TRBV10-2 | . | CASSELWRGSYEQYF | TGCGCCAGCAGTGAGTTATGGAGGGGATCCTACGAGCAGTACTTC
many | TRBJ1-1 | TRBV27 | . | CASSIGVTSEAFF | TGTGCCAGCAGTATAGGGGTCACCTCAGAAGCTTTCTTT
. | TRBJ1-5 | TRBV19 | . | CASSMTGDNQPQHF | TGTGCCAGTAGTATGACCGGGGACAATCAGCCCCAGCATTTT
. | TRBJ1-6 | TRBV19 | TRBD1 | CATKEGQALSNYNSPLHF | TGTGCCACCAAGGAGGGACAGGCCCTCTCGAATTATAATTCACCCCTCCACTTT
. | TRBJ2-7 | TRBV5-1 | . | CASSRGTGPYEQYF | TGCGCCAGCAGCCGGGGTACAGGGCCGTACGAGCAGTACTTC
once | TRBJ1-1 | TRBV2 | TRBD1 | CASTGTGTANTEAFF | TGTGCCAGCACCGGGACAGGGACAGCGAACACTGAAGCTTTCTTT
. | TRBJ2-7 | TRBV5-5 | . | CASSLGPGYEQYF | TGTGCCAGCAGCTTGGGCCCGGGCTACGAGCAGTACTTC
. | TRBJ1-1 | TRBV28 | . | CASSLSGAYTEAFF | TGTGCCAGCAGTTTATCTGGGGCCTACACTGAAGCTTTCTTT
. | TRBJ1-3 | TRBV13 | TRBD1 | CASSLEWGRGRISSGNTIYF | TGTGCCAGCAGCTTAGAATGGGGCAGGGGGCGAATTAGCTCTGGAAACACCATATATTTT
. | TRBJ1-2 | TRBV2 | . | CASSEAPSNYGYTF | TGTGCCAGCAGTGAAGCTCCGTCCAACTATGGCTACACCTTC
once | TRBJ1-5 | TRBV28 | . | CASSLPRGSNQPQHF | TGTGCCAGCAGTTTACCGAGAGGCAGCAATCAGCCCCAGCATTTT
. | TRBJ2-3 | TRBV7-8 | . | CASSLAVGGTLIVTQYF | TGTGCCAGCAGCTTAGCTGTTGGGGGGACTCTCATTGTAACGCAGTATTTT
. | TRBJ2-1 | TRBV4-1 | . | CASSQEGGNYNEQFF | TGCGCCAGCAGCCAAGAAGGGGGAAACTACAATGAGCAGTTCTTC
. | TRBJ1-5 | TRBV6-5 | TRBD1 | CASTHTGTGGRPQHF | TGTGCCAGCACCCACACCGGGACAGGGGGAAGGCCCCAGCATTTT
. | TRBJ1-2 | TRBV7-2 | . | CASSPSGSAAPYGYTF | TGTGCCAGCAGCCCCTCGGGGTCGGCGGCACCCTATGGCTACACCTTC
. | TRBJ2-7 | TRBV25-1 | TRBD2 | CASSEWGGFNEQYF | TGTGCCAGCAGTGAATGGGGGGGTTTCAACGAGCAGTACTTC